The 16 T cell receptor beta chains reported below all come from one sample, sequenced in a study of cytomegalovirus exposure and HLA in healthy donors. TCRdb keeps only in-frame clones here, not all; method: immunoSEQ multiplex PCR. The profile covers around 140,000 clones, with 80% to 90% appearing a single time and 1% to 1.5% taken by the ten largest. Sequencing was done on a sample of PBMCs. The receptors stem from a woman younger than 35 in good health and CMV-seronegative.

For the CDR3, the DNA is TGCGCCAGCAGCTTGGCCCCAGGGGATTTCTATGGCTACACCTTC. Its translation: CASSLAPGDFYGYTF. The V gene is TRBV5-1, the J gene TRBJ1-2; weak D call: TRBD1 (6 bases). V dropped 0 bases and J dropped 4 bases, with 13 bases sitting between them. The CDR3 consists of 15 residues. The V gene's germline CDR1 is SGHRS and CDR2 YFSETQ.

CDR3 in DNA: TGTGCCAGCAGTGAAATGGCAGGGGCGGCTCAGCCCCAGCATTTT. Encoded protein: CASSEMAGAAQPQHF. V and J are TRBV6-1 and TRBJ1-5; possible D gene TRBD1, 6 bases. The V gene lost 2 bases and the J gene lost 6 bases, with 14 bases spanning the gap. CDR3 size: 15 residues. Per the germline V gene, CDR1 is MNHNS and CDR2 is SASEGT.

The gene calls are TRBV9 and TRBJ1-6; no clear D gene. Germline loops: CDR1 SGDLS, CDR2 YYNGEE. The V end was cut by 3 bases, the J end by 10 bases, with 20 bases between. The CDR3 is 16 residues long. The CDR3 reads CASSADPGETGSPLHF. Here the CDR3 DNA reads TGTGCCAGCAGCGCGGATCCCGGGGAGACGGGGTCACCCCTCCACTTT.

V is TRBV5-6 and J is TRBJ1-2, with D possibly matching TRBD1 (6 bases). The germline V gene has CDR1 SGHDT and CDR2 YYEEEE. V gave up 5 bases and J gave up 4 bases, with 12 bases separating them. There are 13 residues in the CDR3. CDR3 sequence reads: CASRPDRTYGYTF. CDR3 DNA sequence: TGTGCCAGCAGACCAGACAGGACCTATGGCTACACCTTC.

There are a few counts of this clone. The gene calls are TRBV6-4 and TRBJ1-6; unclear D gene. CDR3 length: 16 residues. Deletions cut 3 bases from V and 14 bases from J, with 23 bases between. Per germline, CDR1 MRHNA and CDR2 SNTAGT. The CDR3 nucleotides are TGTGCCAGCAGTGAGCCACCTGGGAGGGAAGATGCTTCCCTCCACTTT. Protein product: CASSEPPGREDASLHF.

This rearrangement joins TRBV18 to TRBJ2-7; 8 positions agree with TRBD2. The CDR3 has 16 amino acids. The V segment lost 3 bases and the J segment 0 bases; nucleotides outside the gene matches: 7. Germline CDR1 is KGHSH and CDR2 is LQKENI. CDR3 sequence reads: CASSPGRGGISYEQYF. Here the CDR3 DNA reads TGTGCCAGCTCACCGGGTCGGGGGGGGATCTCCTACGAGCAGTACTTC.

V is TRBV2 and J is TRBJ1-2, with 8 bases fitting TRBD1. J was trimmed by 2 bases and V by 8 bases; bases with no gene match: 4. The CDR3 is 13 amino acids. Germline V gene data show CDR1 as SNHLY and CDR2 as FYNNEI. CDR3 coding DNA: TGTGCCAGCTGGAGGACAGGGAACTATGGCTACACCTTC. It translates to CASWRTGNYGYTF.

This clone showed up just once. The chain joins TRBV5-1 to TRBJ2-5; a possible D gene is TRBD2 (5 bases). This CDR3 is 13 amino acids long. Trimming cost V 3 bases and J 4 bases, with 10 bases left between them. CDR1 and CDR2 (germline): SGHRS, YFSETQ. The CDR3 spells CASSSLAGETQYF. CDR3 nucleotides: TGCGCCAGCAGCTCTCTGGCGGGAGAGACCCAGTACTTC. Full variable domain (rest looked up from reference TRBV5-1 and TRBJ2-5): KAGVTQTPRYLIKTRGQQVTLSCSPISGHRSVSWYQQTPGQGLQFLFEYFSETQRNKGNFPGRFSGRQFSNSRSEMNVSTLELGDSALYLCASSSLAGETQYFGPGTRLLVL.

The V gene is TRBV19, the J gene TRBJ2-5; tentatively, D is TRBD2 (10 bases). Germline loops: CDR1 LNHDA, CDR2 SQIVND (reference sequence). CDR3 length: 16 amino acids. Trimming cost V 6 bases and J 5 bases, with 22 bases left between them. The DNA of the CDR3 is TGTGCCAGTAGCAGGGGGACAGGGACTAGCGAGGAGACCCAGTACTTC. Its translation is CASSRGTGTSEETQYF.

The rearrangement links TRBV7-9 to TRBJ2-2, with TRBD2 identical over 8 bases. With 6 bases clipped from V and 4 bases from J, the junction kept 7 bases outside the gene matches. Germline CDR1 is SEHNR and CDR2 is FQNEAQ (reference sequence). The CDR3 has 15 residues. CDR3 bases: TGTGCCAGCAGGGCTACGGGGGGGCTCACCGGGGAGCTGTTTTTT. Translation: CASRATGGLTGELFF.

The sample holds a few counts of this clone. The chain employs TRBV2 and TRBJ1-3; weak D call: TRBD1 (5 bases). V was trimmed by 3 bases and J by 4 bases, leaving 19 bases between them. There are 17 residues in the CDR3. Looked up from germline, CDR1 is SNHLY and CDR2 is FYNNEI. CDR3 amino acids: CASSDFDGGSGGNTIYF. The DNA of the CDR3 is TGTGCCAGCAGTGATTTCGATGGGGGGTCGGGAGGAAACACCATATATTTT.

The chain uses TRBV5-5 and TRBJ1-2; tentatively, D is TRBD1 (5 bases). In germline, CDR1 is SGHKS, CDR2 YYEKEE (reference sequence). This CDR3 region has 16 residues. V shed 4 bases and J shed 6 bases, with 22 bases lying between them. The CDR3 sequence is CASSRSINQGVNGYTF. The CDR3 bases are TGTGCCAGCAGCCGAAGTATAAATCAGGGCGTGAATGGCTACACCTTC.

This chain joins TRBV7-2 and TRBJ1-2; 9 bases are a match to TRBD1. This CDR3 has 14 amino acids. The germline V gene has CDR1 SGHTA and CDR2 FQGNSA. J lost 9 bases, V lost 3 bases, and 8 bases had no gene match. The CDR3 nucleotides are TGTGCCAGCAGCTTGGGACAGGGTTTATCTCGCTACACCTTC. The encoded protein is CASSLGQGLSRYTF.

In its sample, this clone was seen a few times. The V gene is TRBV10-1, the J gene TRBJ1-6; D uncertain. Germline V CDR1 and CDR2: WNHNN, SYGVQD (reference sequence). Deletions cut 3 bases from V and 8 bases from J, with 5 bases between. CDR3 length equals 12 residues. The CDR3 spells CASSDRYSPLHF. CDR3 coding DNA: TGCGCCAGCAGTGATCGGTATTCACCCCTCCACTTT.

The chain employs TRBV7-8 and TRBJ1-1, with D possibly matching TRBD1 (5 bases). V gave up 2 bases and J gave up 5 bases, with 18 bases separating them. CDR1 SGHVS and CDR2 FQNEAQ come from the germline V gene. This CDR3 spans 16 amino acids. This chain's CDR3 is CASSLIAGVGGTEAFF. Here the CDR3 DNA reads TGTGCCAGCAGCTTAATCGCTGGTGTCGGGGGGACTGAAGCTTTCTTT.

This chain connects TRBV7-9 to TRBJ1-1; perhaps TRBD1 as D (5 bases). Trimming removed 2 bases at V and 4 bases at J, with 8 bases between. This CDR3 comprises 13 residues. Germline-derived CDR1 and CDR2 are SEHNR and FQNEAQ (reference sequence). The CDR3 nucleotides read TGTGCCAGCAGCTTACGGGGGGGCACTGAAGCTTTCTTT. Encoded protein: CASSLRGGTEAFF.